The rows below give T cell receptor beta chains drawn from one sample of a study of OX40 agonist ivuxolimab in advanced cancers. Using immunoSEQ multiplex PCR, the repertoire was profiled, and TCRdb retains in-frame clones only, with some absent. The sample holds about 73,000 clones, about 80% seen once. The sample was CD4+ or CD8+ T cells sorted from blood, taken in a trial of the OX40 agonist ivuxolimab. The receptors stem from an adult with an advanced solid tumor such as melanoma, head and neck, liver or kidney cancer. Both conserved end residues are part of each CDR3. Each record gives: V gene, J gene, D gene, clone size, CDR3 DNA, CDR3 protein. D genes are given only for firm matches. Rows give clone size only sometimes, using once, few, many, or a class for an expanded clone.

>TRBV16|TRBJ2-4|.|.
TGTGCCAGCGGGAGTCACAGACTAGCCAAAAACATTCAGTACTTC
CASGSHRLAKNIQYF
>TRBV19|TRBJ2-3|TRBD2|.
TGTGCCAGTAGTCCAGGGACTAGCGGGAGGGCTACGCAGTATTTT
CASSPGTSGRATQYF
>TRBV28|TRBJ1-6|.|.
TGTGCCAGCACCCTAACTAAGACCGGGACTACTAATTCACCCCTCCACTTT
CASTLTKTGTTNSPLHF
>TRBV12-5|TRBJ2-1|.|.
TGTGCCAGTGGTTTGGAAGTTGGTGAGCAGTTCTTC
CASGLEVGEQFF
>TRBV11-2|TRBJ2-1|TRBD2|once
TGTGCCAGCAGCTTAGGCGCTAGCGGGAGACGGAATTACAATGAGCAGTTCTTC
CASSLGASGRRNYNEQFF
>TRBV7-3|TRBJ2-2|TRBD2|.
TGTGCCAGCAGCCCAACACTAGCGGGGGCCACGAACACCGGGGAGCTGTTTTTT
CASSPTLAGATNTGELFF
>TRBV6-4|TRBJ2-7|TRBD1|.
TGTGCCAGCAGTGCCCCTACAGGGGTCACCTCCTACGAGCAGTACTTC
CASSAPTGVTSYEQYF
>TRBV14|TRBJ2-7|TRBD1|few
TGTGCCAGCCCCGGGACAGGTACCCGCCGGGAGGAGCAGTACTTC
CASPGTGTRREEQYF
>TRBV27|TRBJ2-3|.|.
TGTGCCAGCAGTTTAGGGGGGGGGCCCACAGATACGCAGTATTTT
CASSLGGGPTDTQYF
>TRBV2|TRBJ1-3|.|few
TGTGCCAGCAGTCGGTGGCAGTCTGGAAACACCATATATTTT
CASSRWQSGNTIYF
>TRBV6-6|TRBJ1-1|.|.
TGTGCCAGCAGCCAAGGGGCCGCAGGGGCTGAAGCTTTCTTT
CASSQGAAGAEAFF
>TRBV27|TRBJ1-6|TRBD1|.
TGTGCCAGCAGTTTTGATAGACAGGGGGAGTATAATTCACCCCTCCACTTT
CASSFDRQGEYNSPLHF
>TRBV12-5|TRBJ1-2|TRBD1|once
TGTGCTAGTGGTTTGGTAACAGGGGAGGGTGGCTACACCTTC
CASGLVTGEGGYTF
>TRBV13|TRBJ2-1|TRBD2|.
TGTGCCAGCAGCTTAGGAGTGGCTAGCGGGGGGAGGACCTACAATGAGCAGTTCTTC
CASSLGVASGGRTYNEQFF
>TRBV12-5|TRBJ2-7|TRBD1|.
TGTGCTAGTGGTTTGGCCTCTTGGGGACAGGGGGCCTACGAGCAGTACTTC
CASGLASWGQGAYEQYF
>TRBV29-1|TRBJ2-1|TRBD2|.
TGCAGCGTTGAAACGCGGCTAGCGGGGGACTCAAAACGGGGTACGTACAATGAGCAGTTCTTC
CSVETRLAGDSKRGTYNEQFF
>TRBV6-1|TRBJ2-7|TRBD1|.
TGTGCCAGCAGTGAATGGGGACAGGGGGACGAGCAGTACTTC
CASSEWGQGDEQYF
>TRBV14|TRBJ2-7|.|.
TGTGCCAGCAGCCGGGGGCTAGCCTCCCAGCAGTACTTC
CASSRGLASQQYF
>TRBV7-8|TRBJ2-1|TRBD2|.
TGTGCCAGCAGCTCGTCTAGCGGGAGAGGCAATGAGCAGTTCTTC
CASSSSSGRGNEQFF
>TRBV5-1|TRBJ2-1|TRBD2|.
TGCGCCAGCAGCCCCGCGCCCGGGACTAGCGGGGGAAATGAGCAGTTCTTC
CASSPAPGTSGGNEQFF
>TRBV6-5|TRBJ2-3|.|.
TGTGCCAGCACAAGGGGCGGGAGCACAGATACGCAGTATTTT
CASTRGGSTDTQYF
>TRBV5-1|TRBJ2-3|TRBD2|.
TGCGCCAGCAATCTAGCGGGGACAGATACGCAGTATTTT
CASNLAGTDTQYF
>TRBV18|TRBJ2-7|.|.
TGTGCCAGCTCACCAATTTCGACAGCCTACGAGCAGTACTTC
CASSPISTAYEQYF
>TRBV30|TRBJ1-3|TRBD1|.
TGTGCCTGGAGTTTACTGGACAGGGGAAGGAACACCATATATTTT
CAWSLLDRGRNTIYF
>TRBV19|TRBJ2-6|.|once
TGTGCCAGTAGTATCGGGGGTGCTGGGGCCAACGTCCTGACTTTC
CASSIGGAGANVLTF
>TRBV19|TRBJ2-3|TRBD2|.
TGTGCCAGTAGTATAGGGCCTAGCGGGGGAGGAGATACGCAGTATTTT
CASSIGPSGGGDTQYF
>TRBV27|TRBJ2-7|.|.
TGTGCCACCCGCGGGCCCGGCTCTGGCGAGCAGTACTTC
CATRGPGSGEQYF
>TRBV19|TRBJ1-2|TRBD1|.
TGTGCCAGTAGTATATTATCTGGAGGGACAGGGTATGGCTACACCTTC
CASSILSGGTGYGYTF
>TRBV28|TRBJ2-7|.|.
TGTGCCAGCAGTTTGTTAGTACACGAGCAGTACTTC
CASSLLVHEQYF